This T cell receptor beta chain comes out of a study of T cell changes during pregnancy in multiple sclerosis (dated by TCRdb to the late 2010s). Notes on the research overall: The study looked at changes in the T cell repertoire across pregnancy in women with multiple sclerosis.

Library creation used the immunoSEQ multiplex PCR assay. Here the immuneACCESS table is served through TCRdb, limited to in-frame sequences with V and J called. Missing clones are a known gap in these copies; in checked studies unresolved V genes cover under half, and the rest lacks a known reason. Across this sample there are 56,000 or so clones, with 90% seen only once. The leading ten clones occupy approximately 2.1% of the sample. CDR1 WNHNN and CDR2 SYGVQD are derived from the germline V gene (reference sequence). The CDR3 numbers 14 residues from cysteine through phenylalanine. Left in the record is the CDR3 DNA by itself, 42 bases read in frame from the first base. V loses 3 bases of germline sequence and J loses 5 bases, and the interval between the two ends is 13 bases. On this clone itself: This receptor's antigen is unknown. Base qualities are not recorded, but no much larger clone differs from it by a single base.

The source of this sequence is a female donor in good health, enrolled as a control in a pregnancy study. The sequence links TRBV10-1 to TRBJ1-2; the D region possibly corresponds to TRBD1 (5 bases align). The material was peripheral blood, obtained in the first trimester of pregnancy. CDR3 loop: CASSDPGLPYGYTF. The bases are TGCGCCAGCAGTGACCCGGGACTCCCGTATGGCTACACCTTC.